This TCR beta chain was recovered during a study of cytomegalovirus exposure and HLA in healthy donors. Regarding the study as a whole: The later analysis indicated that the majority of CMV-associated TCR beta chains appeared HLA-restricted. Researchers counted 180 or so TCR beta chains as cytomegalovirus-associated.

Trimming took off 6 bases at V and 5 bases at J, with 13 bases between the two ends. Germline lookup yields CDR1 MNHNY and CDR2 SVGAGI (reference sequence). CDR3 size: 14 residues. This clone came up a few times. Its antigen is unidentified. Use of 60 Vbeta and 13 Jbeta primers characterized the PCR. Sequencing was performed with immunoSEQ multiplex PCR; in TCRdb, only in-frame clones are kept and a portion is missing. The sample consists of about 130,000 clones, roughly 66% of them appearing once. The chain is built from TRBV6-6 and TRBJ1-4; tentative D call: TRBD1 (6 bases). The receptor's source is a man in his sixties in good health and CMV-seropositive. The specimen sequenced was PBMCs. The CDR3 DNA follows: TGTGCCAGCAGGCAAGGGGGGGGAAATGAAAAACTGTTTTTT. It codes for CASRQGGGNEKLFF.